This T cell receptor beta chain was retrieved from a study of PD-1 blockade in classical Hodgkin lymphoma. This CDR3 region has 15 residues. V was clipped by 0 bases and J by 2 bases, with 9 bases between them. In germline, CDR1 is MNHEY, CDR2 SMNVEV (reference sequence). The data were produced by immunoSEQ multiplex PCR, yet TCRdb's version contains in-frame clones alone and is incomplete. This table has 11,000 to 15,000 clones, about 82% appearing once. All patients experienced relapse after autologous stem cell transplantation, and brentuximab vedotin exposure was variable. The material sequenced was peripheral blood mononuclear cells (PBMCs), taken at baseline. This clonotype originated in a human donor with classical Hodgkin lymphoma. The chain employs TRBV27 and TRBJ2-3, with D perhaps matching TRBD1 (6 bases). CDR3 nucleotide sequence: TGTGCCAGCAGTTTATCGGGACAAGTCACAGATACGCAGTATTTT. This sequence encodes CASSLSGQVTDTQYF.